What follows is one TCR beta chain and its context. Its antigen is currently not known. One base away there is no much larger clone; base qualities are not given. Instrument on record: Illumina HiSeq 1500. Through fastp at Q25 and MiXCR, TCRdb rebuilt clones from the public reads, retaining in-frame beta chains. Merged by CDR3 protein, the rows form single entries marked with the most common genes and DNA. Counted in this sample were 600,000 to 800,000 distinct CDR3 sequences; 20% to 25% of them appeared once. The ten largest clones take up under 8.5% of the sample. The data were obtained in a study of T cell repertoires in cytomegalovirus infection (dated by TCRdb to about 2019). The study in broad terms: Donor HLA type was relevant to the analysis, as public TCR beta signatures indicated carriage of CMV infection together with the matching HLA type. General conclusions and limits of the study: In the ex vivo response, HLA-C-restricted CMV-specific TCR beta clonotypes were dominant, and in two of eight donors the single most frequent clonotype came from this HLA-C-restricted group. Cumulative frequency of public TCR beta family members discriminated carriers of CMV infection plus the relevant HLA type in this cohort and an independent approximately 360-donor cohort.

This clonotype was obtained from a human donor in good health (CMV status not recorded). Some clones in this sample may be carry-over from other donors' samples. Sequenced: CD8+ T cells from PBMCs.

The CDR3 has the sequence CTGSLAGAGTEAFF. The DNA sequence is as follows: TGTACCGGCAGCTTAGCGGGGGCAGGCACTGAAGCTTTCTTT. The receptor chain draws on TRBV11-2 and TRBJ1-1; a weak D assignment points to TRBD1 (6 bases agree). Reading the germline V gene gives CDR1 SGHAT and CDR2 FQNNGV. The CDR3 measures 14 amino acids from cysteine to phenylalanine. Of all the DNA, just the CDR3 is kept, 42 bases in frame from base 1.